This T cell receptor (beta chain) was recorded in a study of blood T cells in healthy people across ages. This clonotype was recorded a few times. The antigen remains unidentified. Sample-barcoded 5' priming and a J-beta primer mix drove a second PCR of roughly 6 to 12 cycles. TCRdb re-called the 5' RACE reads through MiXCR, storing one row per CDR3 protein. This sample carries 780,000 or so distinct CDR3 sequences, more than 55% of them seen once, and the ten largest clones take more than 25%. Germline-derived CDR1 and CDR2 are SGHTA and FQGNSA. Trimming shortened V by 1 base and J by 1 base, and 7 bases separated the two germline ends. The CDR3 runs to 14 residues. Overall study findings and caveats: While age rose, TCR beta diversity per million T cells dropped in a roughly linear way.

This chain joins TRBV7-2 and TRBJ2-5; no reliable D call. The sample taken for sequencing was blood. The receptor's source is a man between 35 and 55 years old in good health. The CDR3, as DNA: TGTGCCAGCAGCTTAGAACACTTCCAAGAGACCCAGTACTTC. It translates to CASSLEHFQETQYF.